This passage covers 8 T cell receptor beta chains from one sample sequenced in a study of cytomegalovirus exposure and HLA in healthy donors. The PCR contained 60 Vbeta and 13 Jbeta primers. Some clones are missing from TCRdb's copy, which holds only in-frame ones; the method was immunoSEQ multiplex PCR. The sample has around 92,000 clones, around 85% seen once. Sequences were obtained from PBMCs. The receptors were gathered from a girl aged 2 to 9 in good health and CMV-seropositive.

The count of this clone is one. V and J are TRBV4-3 and TRBJ2-7, with 7 bases fitting TRBD2. There are 14 residues in the CDR3. The germline gives CDR1 LGHNA, CDR2 YSLEER. Trimming cost V 4 bases and J 2 bases; bases outside gene matches: 5. Written as DNA, the CDR3 is TGCGCCAGCAGCCCAGGACTAGGGCCCTACGAGCAGTACTTC. This translates into CASSPGLGPYEQYF.

The chain couples TRBV11-3 to TRBJ2-3; D unresolved. Per germline, CDR1 SGHNT and CDR2 YENEEA. The CDR3 covers 12 residues. Trimming removed 4 bases at V and 2 bases at J, with 4 bases between. The CDR3 region is CASSSHTDTQYF. The CDR3 coding sequence is TGTGCCAGCAGCTCCCACACAGATACGCAGTATTTT.

This chain links TRBV28 with TRBJ2-7, with D perhaps matching TRBD1 (5 bases). The CDR3 consists of 15 residues. V was shortened by 8 bases and J by 4 bases, with 21 bases between the two germline ends. Per the germline V gene, CDR1 is MDHEN and CDR2 is SYDVKM. CDR3 region: CASHAHRLALYEQYF. The CDR3 region has the DNA TGTGCCAGCCATGCCCACAGGCTGGCTTTATACGAGCAGTACTTC. The complete variable domain, with remaining parts taken from reference TRBV28 and TRBJ2-7, reads DVKVTQSSRYLVKRTGEKVFLECVQDMDHENMFWYRQDPGLGLRLIYFSYDVKMKEKGDIPEGYSVSREKKERFSLILESASTNQTSMYLCASHAHRLALYEQYFGPGTRLTVT.

The chain has TRBV7-8 and TRBJ2-1; 9 bases map to TRBD1. The CDR3 is 15 residues long. The junction had 7 bases not matched to a gene; V was cut back by 5 bases and J by 5 bases. Germline CDR1 reads SGHVS; CDR2 reads FQNEAQ. The chain's CDR3 is CASSPGTGINNEQFF. DNA for the CDR3: TGTGCCAGCAGCCCCGGGACAGGGATAAACAATGAGCAGTTCTTC.

V and J are TRBV29-1 and TRBJ1-2, with D possibly being TRBD1 (5 bases). The V end lost 0 bases, the J end lost 6 bases, and 11 bases lay between the germline ends. There are 13 residues in the CDR3. Germline CDR1 and CDR2: SQVTM and ANQGSEA. The CDR3 reads CSVEEAQGDGYTF. The CDR3 DNA is TGCAGCGTTGAAGAGGCCCAGGGTGATGGCTACACCTTC.

This clone was observed once. The chain is built from TRBV27 and TRBJ2-1; 10 bases line up with TRBD2. CDR1 and CDR2 (germline): MNHEY, SMNVEV (reference sequence). Losses at the gene ends were 6 bases for V and 10 bases for J; bases not matched to a gene: 6. This CDR3 is built from 13 residues. The chain's CDR3 is CASRSGRAGEQFF. DNA of the CDR3: TGTGCCAGCAGGAGCGGGAGGGCCGGGGAGCAGTTCTTC.

V usage is TRBV6-1 and J usage is TRBJ1-2; no firm D call. This CDR3 contains 13 residues. Germline CDR1 is MNHNS and CDR2 is SASEGT. The V and J ends lost 2 bases and 8 bases respectively, with 12 bases between them. The CDR3 region is CASSESSALGYTF. The CDR3 nucleotides read TGTGCCAGCAGTGAATCAAGCGCGCTCGGCTACACCTTC.

CDR3 amino acids: CSGQGSAGNTIYF. The CDR3 DNA reads as TGCAGCGGGCAGGGCAGCGCTGGAAACACCATATATTTT. The chain is built from TRBV29-1 and TRBJ1-3; a possible D gene is TRBD1 (5 bases). V was pared by 7 bases and J by 2 bases, with 12 bases between. This CDR3 is 13 amino acids long. Germline CDR1 SQVTM, CDR2 ANQGSEA.